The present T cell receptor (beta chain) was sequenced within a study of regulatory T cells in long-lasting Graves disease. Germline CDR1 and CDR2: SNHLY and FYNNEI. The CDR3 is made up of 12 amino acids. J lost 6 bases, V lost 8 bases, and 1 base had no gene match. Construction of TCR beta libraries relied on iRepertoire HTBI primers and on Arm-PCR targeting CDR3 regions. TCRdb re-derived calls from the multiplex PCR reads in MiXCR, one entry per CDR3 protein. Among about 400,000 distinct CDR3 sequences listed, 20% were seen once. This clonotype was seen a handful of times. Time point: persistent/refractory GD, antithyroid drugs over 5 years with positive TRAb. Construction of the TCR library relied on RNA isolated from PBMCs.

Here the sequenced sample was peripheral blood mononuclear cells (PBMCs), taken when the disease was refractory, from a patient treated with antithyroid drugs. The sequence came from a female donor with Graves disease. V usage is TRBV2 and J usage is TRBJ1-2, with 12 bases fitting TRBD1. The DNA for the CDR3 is TGTGCCAGCCGGGACAGGGGGCATGGCTACACCTTC. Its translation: CASRDRGHGYTF.